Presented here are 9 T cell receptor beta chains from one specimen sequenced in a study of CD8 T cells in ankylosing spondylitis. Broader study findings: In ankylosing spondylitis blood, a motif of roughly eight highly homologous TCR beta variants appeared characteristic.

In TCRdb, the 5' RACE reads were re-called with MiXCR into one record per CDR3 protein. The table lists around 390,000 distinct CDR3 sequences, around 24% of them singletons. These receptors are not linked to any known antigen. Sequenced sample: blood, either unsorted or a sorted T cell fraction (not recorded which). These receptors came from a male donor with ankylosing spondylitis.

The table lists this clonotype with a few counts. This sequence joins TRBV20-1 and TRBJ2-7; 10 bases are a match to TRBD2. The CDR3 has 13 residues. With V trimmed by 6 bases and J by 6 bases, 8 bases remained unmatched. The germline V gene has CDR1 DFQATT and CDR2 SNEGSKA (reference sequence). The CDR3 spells CSAGSSGSLEQYF. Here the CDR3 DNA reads TGCAGTGCCGGTTCTAGCGGGAGTCTCGAGCAGTACTTC.

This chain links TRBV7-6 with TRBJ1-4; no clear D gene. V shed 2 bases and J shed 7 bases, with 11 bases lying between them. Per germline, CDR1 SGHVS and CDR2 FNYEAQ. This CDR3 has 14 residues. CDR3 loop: CASSLNPRSEKLFF. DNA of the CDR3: TGTGCCAGCAGCTTAAATCCCAGGAGTGAAAAACTGTTTTTT.

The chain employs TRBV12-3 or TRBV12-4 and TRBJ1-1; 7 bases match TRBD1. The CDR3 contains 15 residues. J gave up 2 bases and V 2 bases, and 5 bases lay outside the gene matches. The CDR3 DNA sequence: TGTGCCAGCAGTTTAAAGGGGGCAGGAAACACTGAAGCTTTCTTT. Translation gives CASSLKGAGNTEAFF.

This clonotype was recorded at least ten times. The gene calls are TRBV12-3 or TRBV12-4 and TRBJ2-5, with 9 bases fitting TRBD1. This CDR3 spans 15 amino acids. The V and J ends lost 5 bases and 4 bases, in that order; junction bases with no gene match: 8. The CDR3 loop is CASSHGTGNRETQYF. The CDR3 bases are TGTGCCAGCAGTCACGGGACAGGGAATCGAGAGACCCAGTACTTC.

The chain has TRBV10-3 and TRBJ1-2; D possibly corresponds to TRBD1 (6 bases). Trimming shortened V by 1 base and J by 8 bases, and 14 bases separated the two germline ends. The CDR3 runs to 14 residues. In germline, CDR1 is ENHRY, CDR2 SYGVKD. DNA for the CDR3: TGTGCCATCAGTGAGTTTTCACTGACAGGCGGCTACACCTTC. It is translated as CAISEFSLTGGYTF.

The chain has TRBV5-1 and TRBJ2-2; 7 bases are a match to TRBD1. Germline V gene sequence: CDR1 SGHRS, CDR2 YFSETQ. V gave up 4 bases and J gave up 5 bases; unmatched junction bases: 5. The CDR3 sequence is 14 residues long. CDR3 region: CASSTTGVTGELFF. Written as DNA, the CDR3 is TGCGCCAGCAGCACTACAGGGGTAACCGGGGAGCTGTTTTTT. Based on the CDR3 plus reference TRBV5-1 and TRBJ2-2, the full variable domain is KAGVTQTPRYLIKTRGQQVTLSCSPISGHRSVSWYQQTPGQGLQFLFEYFSETQRNKGNFPGRFSGRQFSNSRSEMNVSTLELGDSALYLCASSTTGVTGELFFGEGSRLTVL.

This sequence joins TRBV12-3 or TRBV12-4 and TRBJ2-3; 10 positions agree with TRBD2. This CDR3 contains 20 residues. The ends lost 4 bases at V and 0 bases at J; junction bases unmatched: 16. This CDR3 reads CASSSIPPGLAAPSTDTQYF. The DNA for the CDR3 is TGTGCCAGCAGTTCGATCCCTCCCGGACTAGCGGCCCCTAGCACAGATACGCAGTATTTT.

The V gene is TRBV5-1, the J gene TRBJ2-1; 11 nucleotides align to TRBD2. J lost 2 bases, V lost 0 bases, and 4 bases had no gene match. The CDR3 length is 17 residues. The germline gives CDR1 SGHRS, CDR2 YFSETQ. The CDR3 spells CASSLGGLADTYNEQFF. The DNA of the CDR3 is TGCGCCAGCAGCTTGGGGGGACTAGCGGACACCTACAATGAGCAGTTCTTC.

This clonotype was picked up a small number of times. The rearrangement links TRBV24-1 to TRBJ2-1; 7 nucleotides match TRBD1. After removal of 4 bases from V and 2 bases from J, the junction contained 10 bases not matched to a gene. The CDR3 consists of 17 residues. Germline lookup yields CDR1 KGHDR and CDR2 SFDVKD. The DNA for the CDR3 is TGTGCCACCAGTGACTCCCAAAGGGACAGACCCTACAATGAGCAGTTCTTC. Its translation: CATSDSQRDRPYNEQFF.